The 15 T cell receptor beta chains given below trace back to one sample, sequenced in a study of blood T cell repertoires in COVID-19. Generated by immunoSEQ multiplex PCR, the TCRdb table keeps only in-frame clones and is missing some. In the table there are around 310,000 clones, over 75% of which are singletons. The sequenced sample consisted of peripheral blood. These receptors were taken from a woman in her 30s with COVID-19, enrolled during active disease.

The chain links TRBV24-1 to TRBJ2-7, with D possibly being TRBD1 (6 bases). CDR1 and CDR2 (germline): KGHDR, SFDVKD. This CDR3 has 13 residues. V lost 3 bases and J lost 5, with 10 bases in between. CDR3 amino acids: CATSDANRDEQYF. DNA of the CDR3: TGTGCCACCAGTGATGCCAACAGGGACGAGCAGTACTTC.

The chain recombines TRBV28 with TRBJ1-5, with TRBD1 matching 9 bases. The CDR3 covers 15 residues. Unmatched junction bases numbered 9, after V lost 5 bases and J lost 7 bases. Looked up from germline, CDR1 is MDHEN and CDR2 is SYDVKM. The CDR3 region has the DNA TGTGCCAGCAGTCCGCCGGACAGGGGAGGACAGCCCCAGCATTTT. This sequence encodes CASSPPDRGGQPQHF.

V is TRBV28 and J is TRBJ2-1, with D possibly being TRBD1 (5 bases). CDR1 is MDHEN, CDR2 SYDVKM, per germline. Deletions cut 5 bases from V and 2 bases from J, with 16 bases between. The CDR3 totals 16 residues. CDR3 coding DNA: TGTGCCAGCAGTATAAATCTTGGGGCCCCCTACAATGAGCAGTTCTTC. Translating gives CASSINLGAPYNEQFF.

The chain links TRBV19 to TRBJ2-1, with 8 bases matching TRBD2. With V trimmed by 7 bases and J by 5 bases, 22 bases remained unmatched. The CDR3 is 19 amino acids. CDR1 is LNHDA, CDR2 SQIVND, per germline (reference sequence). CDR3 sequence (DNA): TGTGCCAGTACTGTGGGTACAGCGGGAGTTGAGCGGCCTCACAATGAGCAGTTCTTC. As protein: CASTVGTAGVERPHNEQFF. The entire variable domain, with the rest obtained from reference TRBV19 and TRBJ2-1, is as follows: DGGITQSPKYLFRKEGQNVTLSCEQNLNHDAMYWYRQDPGQGLRLIYYSQIVNDFQKGDIAEGYSVSREKKESFPLTVTSAQKNPTAFYLCASTVGTAGVERPHNEQFFGPGTRLTVL.

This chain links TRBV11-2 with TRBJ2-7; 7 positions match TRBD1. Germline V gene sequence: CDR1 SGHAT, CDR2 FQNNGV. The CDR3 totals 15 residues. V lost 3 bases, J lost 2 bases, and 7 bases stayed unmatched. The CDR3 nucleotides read TGTGCCAGCAGCTTCACAGGGGTTAGTCCCTACGAGCAGTACTTC. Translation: CASSFTGVSPYEQYF. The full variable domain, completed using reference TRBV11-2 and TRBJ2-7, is EAGVAQSPRYKIIEKRQSVAFWCNPISGHATLYWYQQILGQGPKLLIQFQNNGVVDDSQLPKDRFSAERLKGVDSTLKIQPAKLEDSAVYLCASSFTGVSPYEQYFGPGTRLTVT.

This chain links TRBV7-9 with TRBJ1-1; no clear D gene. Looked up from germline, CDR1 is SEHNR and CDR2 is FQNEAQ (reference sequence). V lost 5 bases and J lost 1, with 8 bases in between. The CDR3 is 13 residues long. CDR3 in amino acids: CASSRNGNTEAFF. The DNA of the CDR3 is TGTGCCAGCAGCAGAAACGGGAACACTGAAGCTTTCTTT.

This CDR3 is CASSLGTSGSWETQYF. For the CDR3, the DNA is TGCGCCAGCAGCTTGGGGACTAGCGGGAGCTGGGAGACCCAGTACTTC. The rearrangement joins TRBV5-1 to TRBJ2-5, with 13 bases matching TRBD2. CDR1 is SGHRS and CDR2 is YFSETQ in the germline V gene. V was clipped by 0 bases and J by 5 bases; unmatched bases: 4. The CDR3 is 16 residues long.

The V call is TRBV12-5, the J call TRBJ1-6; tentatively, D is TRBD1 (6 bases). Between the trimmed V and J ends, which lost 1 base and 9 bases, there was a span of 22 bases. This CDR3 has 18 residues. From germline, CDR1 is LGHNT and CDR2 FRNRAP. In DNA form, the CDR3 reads TGTGCTAGTGGTTTGGGCCGGGGGGGCGAGGCAATGCGTTCACCCCTCCACTTT. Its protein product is CASGLGRGGEAMRSPLHF.

As DNA, the CDR3 is TGTGCCTGGAGTGTACAGGCTGCAGAGACCCAGTACTTC. Its translation is CAWSVQAAETQYF. The V and J genes are TRBV30 and TRBJ2-5; TRBD1 might be the D (5 bases). The length of the CDR3 is 13 residues. Germline loops: CDR1 GTSNPN, CDR2 SVGIG (reference sequence). Trimming stripped 0 bases from V and 4 bases from J, with 9 bases between.

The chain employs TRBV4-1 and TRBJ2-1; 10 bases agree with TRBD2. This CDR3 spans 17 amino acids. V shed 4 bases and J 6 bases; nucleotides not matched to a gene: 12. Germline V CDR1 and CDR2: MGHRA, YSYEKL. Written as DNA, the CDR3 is TGCGCCAGCAGCCCAAGTCCGGCTAGCGGGAGAGGCAATGAGCAGTTCTTC. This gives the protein CASSPSPASGRGNEQFF.

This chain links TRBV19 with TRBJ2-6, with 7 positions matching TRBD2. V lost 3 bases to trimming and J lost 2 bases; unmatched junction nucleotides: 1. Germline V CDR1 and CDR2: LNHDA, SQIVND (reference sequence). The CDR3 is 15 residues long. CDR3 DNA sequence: TGTGCCAGTAGTATTCGGGGGGCTGGGGCCAACGTCCTGACTTTC. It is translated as CASSIRGAGANVLTF.

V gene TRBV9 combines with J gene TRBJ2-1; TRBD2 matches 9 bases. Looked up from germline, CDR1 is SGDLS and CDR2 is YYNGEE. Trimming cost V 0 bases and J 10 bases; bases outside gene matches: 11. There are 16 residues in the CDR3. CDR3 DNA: TGTGCCAGCAGCGTAGGCCCTAGCGGGACACTCGGGGAGCAGTTCTTC. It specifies CASSVGPSGTLGEQFF. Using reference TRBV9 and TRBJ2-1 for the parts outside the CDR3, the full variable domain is DSGVTQTPKHLITATGQRVTLRCSPRSGDLSVYWYQQSLDQGLQFLIQYYNGEERAKGNILERFSAQQFPDLHSELNLSSLELGDSALYFCASSVGPSGTLGEQFFGPGTRLTVL.

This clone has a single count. CDR3: CASSPLGQGEITGELFF. CDR3 DNA sequence: TGTGCCAGCAGTCCATTGGGACAGGGGGAAATAACCGGGGAGCTGTTTTTT. The J gene is TRBJ2-2, the V gene TRBV28; 11 nucleotides agree with TRBD1. Germline trimming cut 5 bases from V and 5 bases from J; bases unmatched to any gene: 10. The CDR3 runs to 17 residues. Germline V lookup: CDR1 MDHEN, CDR2 SYDVKM.

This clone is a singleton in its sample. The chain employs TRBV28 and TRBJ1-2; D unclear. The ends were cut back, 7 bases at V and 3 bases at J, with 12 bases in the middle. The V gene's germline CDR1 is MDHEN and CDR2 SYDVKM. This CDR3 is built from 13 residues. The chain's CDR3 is CASNPTEDYGYTF. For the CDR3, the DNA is TGTGCCAGCAACCCGACTGAGGACTATGGCTACACCTTC.

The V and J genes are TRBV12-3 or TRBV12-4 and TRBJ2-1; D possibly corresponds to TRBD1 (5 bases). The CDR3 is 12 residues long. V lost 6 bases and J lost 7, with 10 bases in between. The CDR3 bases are TGTGCCAGCAGGTCGACAGCGAATGAGCAGTTCTTC. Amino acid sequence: CASRSTANEQFF.